This TCR beta chain was sequenced during a study of cytomegalovirus exposure and HLA in healthy donors. 60 Vbeta and 13 Jbeta primers were used in PCR. The repertoire was sequenced with immunoSEQ multiplex PCR; TCRdb's copy has only in-frame clones and lacks some. The sample records about 170,000 clones, just over 75% being singletons. This clone was seen a handful of times. The V end lost 4 bases, the J end lost 4 bases, and 9 bases lay between the germline ends. CDR3 length equals 13 residues. CDR1 and CDR2 (germline): SGHDT, YYEEEE. J is TRBJ1-3 and V is TRBV5-6; D is unresolved. The TCR comes from a woman under 40 in good health and CMV-seropositive. What was sequenced was PBMCs. CDR3 sequence: CASSAAGGNTIYF. The DNA of the CDR3 is TGTGCCAGCAGCGCGGCTGGGGGAAACACCATATATTTT.